Listed below are T cell receptor beta chains from one sample, sequenced in a study of cytomegalovirus exposure and HLA in healthy donors. Profiling relied on immunoSEQ multiplex PCR, and the TCRdb table lists in-frame clones only, not all of them. The table includes 150,000 to 200,000 clones, approximately 80% detected once. The sequenced sample was PBMCs. These TCRs come from a middle-aged man in good health and CMV-seropositive. Both conserved end residues are part of each CDR3.

v_gene: TRBV6-5; j_gene: TRBJ2-7; CDR3aa: CASRLTGAGEQYF
v_gene: TRBV5-4; j_gene: TRBJ2-7; CDR3aa: CASSRGPSGRVSYEQYF
v_gene: TRBV18; j_gene: TRBJ1-1; CDR3aa: CASSPQGLSNTEAFF
v_gene: TRBV9; j_gene: TRBJ2-2; CDR3aa: CASSLTGTGRNTGELFF
v_gene: TRBV6-5; j_gene: TRBJ2-4; CDR3aa: CASRPRHLAKNIQYF
v_gene: TRBV5-1; j_gene: TRBJ2-4; CDR3aa: CASSSATGDKNIQYF
v_gene: TRBV6-5; j_gene: TRBJ2-7; CDR3aa: CASRLNRDNIYEQYF
v_gene: TRBV19; j_gene: TRBJ1-5; CDR3aa: CASIPGQESNQPQHF
v_gene: TRBV27; j_gene: TRBJ2-6; CDR3aa: CASSRRDRATGANVLTF
v_gene: TRBV19; j_gene: TRBJ2-7; CDR3aa: CATRTGGKISYEQYF
v_gene: TRBV19; j_gene: TRBJ1-5; CDR3aa: CASRSTGPSNQPQHF
v_gene: TRBV19; j_gene: TRBJ2-1; CDR3aa: CASRGVGGTNNEQFF
v_gene: TRBV6-5; j_gene: TRBJ1-1; CDR3aa: CASGRGEAFF
v_gene: TRBV19; j_gene: TRBJ2-1; CDR3aa: CASSRWGLSSSYNEQFF
v_gene: TRBV20-1; j_gene: TRBJ2-3; CDR3aa: CSAWRDTQYF
v_gene: TRBV19; j_gene: TRBJ2-7; CDR3aa: CASSTRTSGGVYEQYF
v_gene: TRBV5-1; j_gene: TRBJ2-3; CDR3aa: CASSSGMSTDTQYF
v_gene: TRBV7-9; j_gene: TRBJ2-3; CDR3aa: CASSLLGTSGGINTQYF
v_gene: TRBV7-2; j_gene: TRBJ2-3; CDR3aa: CASSPRQGDTDTQYF
v_gene: TRBV5-1; j_gene: TRBJ2-3; CDR3aa: CASSFRQGAPGSDTQYF
v_gene: TRBV29-1; j_gene: TRBJ2-5; CDR3aa: CSVKIGGKGSGGPQETQYF
v_gene: TRBV6-6; j_gene: TRBJ1-6; CDR3aa: CASSYSTGGGSPLHF
v_gene: TRBV9; j_gene: TRBJ2-5; CDR3aa: CATKTSGYIQETQYF
v_gene: TRBV7-2; j_gene: TRBJ2-7; CDR3aa: CASTPGGGPDEQYF
v_gene: TRBV27; j_gene: TRBJ2-7; CDR3aa: CASSSLGPGILEQYF
v_gene: TRBV19; j_gene: TRBJ2-1; CDR3aa: CASTYSSSNNEQFF